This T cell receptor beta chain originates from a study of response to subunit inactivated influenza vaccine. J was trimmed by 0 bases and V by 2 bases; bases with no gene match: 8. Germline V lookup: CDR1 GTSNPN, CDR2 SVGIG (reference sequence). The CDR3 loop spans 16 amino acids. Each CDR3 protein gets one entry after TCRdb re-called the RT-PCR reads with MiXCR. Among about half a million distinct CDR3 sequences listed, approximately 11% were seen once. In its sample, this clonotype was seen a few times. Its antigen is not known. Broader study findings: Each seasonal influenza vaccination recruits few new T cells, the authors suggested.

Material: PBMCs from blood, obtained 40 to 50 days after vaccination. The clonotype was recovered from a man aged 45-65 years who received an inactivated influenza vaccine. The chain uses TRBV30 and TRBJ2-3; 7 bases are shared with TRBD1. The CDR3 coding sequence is TGTGCCTGGAGTAGAGGACAGGCCTCTAGCACAGATACGCAGTATTTT. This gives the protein CAWSRGQASSTDTQYF.